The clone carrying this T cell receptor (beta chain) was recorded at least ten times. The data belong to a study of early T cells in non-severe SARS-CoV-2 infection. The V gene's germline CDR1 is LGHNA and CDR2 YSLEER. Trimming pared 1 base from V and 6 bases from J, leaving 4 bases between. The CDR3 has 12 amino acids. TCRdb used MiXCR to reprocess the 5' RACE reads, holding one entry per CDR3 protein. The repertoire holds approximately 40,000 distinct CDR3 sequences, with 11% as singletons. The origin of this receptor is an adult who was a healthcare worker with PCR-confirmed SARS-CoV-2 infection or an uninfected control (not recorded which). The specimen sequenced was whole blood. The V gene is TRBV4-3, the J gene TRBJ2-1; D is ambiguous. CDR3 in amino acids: CASSQVGNEQFF. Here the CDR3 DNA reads TGCGCCAGCAGCCAAGTGGGCAATGAGCAGTTCTTC.